What follows describes a single T cell receptor beta chain. TCRdb's copy holds only in-frame clones and misses some; the assay was immunoSEQ multiplex PCR. In the table there are 2,500,000 or so clones, 85% to 95% of which are singletons. These data belong to a study of shared clonotypes between healthy human individuals. The sequenced sample was naive CD4+ T cells from PBMCs. Indicated subset: CD45RA+ positively selected. The TCR sequence derives from a man in his late teens or twenties in good health. Some clones in this sample may be carry-over from other donors' samples.

In DNA, the CDR3 is TGTGCCAGCACCCTCAGGGGGGGGAGCTCCTACGAGCAGTACTTC. As protein: CASTLRGGSSYEQYF. The J gene is TRBJ2-7, the V gene TRBV6-5; perhaps D is TRBD1 or TRBD2 (7 bases each). V was cut by 7 bases and J by 0 bases, with 16 bases left in between. CDR3 size: 15 residues. The germline gives CDR1 MNHEY, CDR2 SVGAGI.